One sample yielded the 15 T cell receptor beta chains listed below, sequenced in a study of beta chain features in type 1 diabetes. Study-level points and caveats: In all four CD4+ subsets, TCRB CDR3 length was significantly, moderately reduced in type 1 diabetes.

What these receptors recognize is not known. Every isolated RNA sample was fully reverse transcribed, so sequencing captured expressed TCRB transcripts. This table comes from immunoSEQ multiplex PCR, and its TCRdb copy is limited to in-frame clones, with some not included. The table records a few hundred thousand clones, 16% of them present only once. The sequencing sample was made of naive CD4+ T cells from blood. The receptor source for this set is a young man with type 1 diabetes.

This clone was recorded a few times. The rearrangement links TRBV5-1 to TRBJ2-1; 11 bases are shared with TRBD2. CDR1 is SGHRS, CDR2 YFSETQ, per germline. The CDR3 consists of 15 residues. With V trimmed by 2 bases and J by 8 bases, 6 bases remained unmatched. The CDR3 spells CASSFTLAGGYEQFF. In nucleotides, the CDR3 is TGCGCCAGCAGCTTCACCCTAGCGGGAGGCTATGAGCAGTTCTTC.

This clone was seen more than once but under ten times. The chain uses TRBV29-1 and TRBJ1-4, with D hard to call. The germline V and J ends were trimmed by 6 bases and 8 bases, with 19 bases remaining between them. Germline CDR1 is SQVTM and CDR2 is ANQGSEA. This CDR3 has 14 residues. The CDR3 DNA reads TGCAGCGTCATCAGGACGGGAAGCGTCGAAAAACTGTTTTTT. This codes for CSVIRTGSVEKLFF.

This clone turned up a few times. The rearrangement joins TRBV29-1 to TRBJ2-7; 7 nucleotides align to TRBD1. Trimming took 3 bases from V and 5 from J; bases not matched to a gene: 7. CDR3 length: 13 residues. CDR1 SQVTM and CDR2 ANQGSEA come from the germline V gene. The CDR3 reads CSVELSRGNEQYF. The CDR3 DNA sequence: TGCAGCGTTGAGCTGAGCAGGGGGAACGAGCAGTACTTC.

This clone has only a few counts. Here the CDR3 DNA reads TGTGCCAGCAGCCCCAGACAGATACACACTGAAGCTTTCTTT. Protein sequence: CASSPRQIHTEAFF. The chain recombines TRBV9 with TRBJ1-1; the D gene is possibly TRBD1 (5 bases). Trimming shortened V by 4 bases and J by 3 bases, and 13 bases separated the two germline ends. Germline V gene sequence: CDR1 SGDLS, CDR2 YYNGEE. This CDR3 has 14 amino acids. The variable domain in full, with the rest retrieved from reference TRBV9 and TRBJ1-1, is DSGVTQTPKHLITATGQRVTLRCSPRSGDLSVYWYQQSLDQGLQFLIQYYNGEERAKGNILERFSAQQFPDLHSELNLSSLELGDSALYFCASSPRQIHTEAFFGQGTRLTVV.

This clone was picked up a small number of times. The chain employs TRBV2 and TRBJ2-3; 12 bases fit TRBD2. V lost 6 bases and J lost 6; bases outside the gene matches: 7. This CDR3 comprises 15 residues. The germline CDR1 and CDR2 sequences are SNHLY and FYNNEI. Here the CDR3 DNA reads TGTGCCAGCAGGTCGACTAGCGGGAGTGGTGATACGCAGTATTTT. It is translated as CASRSTSGSGDTQYF.

This clone occurred a few times. This sequence joins TRBV21-1 and TRBJ2-7; TRBD2, as called in the table, went unchecked against the DNA. TRBV21-1 counts as a pseudogene. There are 17 residues in the CDR3. Here the CDR3 reads CASSNSSGRARSYEQYF. CDR3 bases: TGTGCCAGCAGCAATTCTAGCGGGAGGGCCCGCTCCTACGAGCAGTACTTC.

The rearrangement links TRBV29-1 to TRBJ1-1; tentative D call: TRBD1 (5 bases). Germline V CDR1 and CDR2: SQVTM, ANQGSEA. CDR3 size: 15 residues. Trimming cost V 4 bases and J 0 bases, with 15 bases left between them. This chain's CDR3 is CSVGQGNGMNTEAFF. CDR3 nucleotide sequence: TGCAGCGTTGGGCAGGGAAACGGAATGAACACTGAAGCTTTCTTT.

V is TRBV5-1 and J is TRBJ2-5; the D is unclear. Germline V lookup: CDR1 SGHRS, CDR2 YFSETQ. The CDR3 covers 11 residues. Trimming left V 7 bases short and J 3 bases short, with 7 bases between. The CDR3 region has the DNA TGCGCCAGCCGTAAGGAAGAGACCCAGTACTTC. Translation: CASRKEETQYF.

The chain couples TRBV4-1 to TRBJ1-5; D is unresolved. From germline, CDR1 is MGHRA and CDR2 YSYEKL. The ends were cut back, 0 bases at V and 5 bases at J, with 14 bases in the middle. There are 16 residues in the CDR3. The CDR3 sequence: CASSQDTRETHQPQHF. CDR3 coding DNA: TGCGCCAGCAGCCAAGATACGAGGGAGACACATCAGCCCCAGCATTTT.

This chain uses TRBV27 with TRBJ2-7, with 8 bases lining up with TRBD1. The ends lost 4 bases at V and 3 bases at J; junction bases unmatched: 5. Germline V gives CDR1 MNHEY, CDR2 SMNVEV (reference sequence). The CDR3 is 14 residues long. Written as DNA, the CDR3 is TGTGCCAGCAGTTCGCACAGGGGGAACTACGAGCAGTACTTC. This gives the protein CASSSHRGNYEQYF.

The chain carries TRBV5-6 and TRBJ2-5; 8 nucleotides align to TRBD1. CDR1 is SGHDT, CDR2 YYEEEE, per germline. V lost 2 bases to trimming and J lost 5 bases; unmatched junction nucleotides: 2. The CDR3 extends over 13 amino acids. CDR3 coding DNA: TGTGCCAGCAGCTTAGGGACAGGCGAGACCCAGTACTTC. It specifies CASSLGTGETQYF.

In its sample, this clone was seen a few times. The CDR3: CASSSETGTGKNIQYF. The CDR3 coding sequence is TGTGCCAGCAGCTCCGAAACCGGGACAGGGAAAAACATTCAGTACTTC. The V call is TRBV7-2, the J call TRBJ2-4; 9 positions agree with TRBD1. The CDR3 has 16 residues. J lost 4 bases, V lost 4 bases, and 8 bases had no gene match. Germline CDR1 reads SGHTA; CDR2 reads FQGNSA.

The chain combines TRBV2 with TRBJ2-3, with TRBD1 matching over 7 bases. V dropped 8 bases and J dropped 1; count of bases not matched to a gene: 0. The germline V gene has CDR1 SNHLY and CDR2 FYNNEI. The CDR3 is 12 amino acids. The DNA for the CDR3 is TGTGCCAGCGGACAGGGCACAGATACGCAGTATTTT. Protein product: CASGQGTDTQYF.

This clone turned up a few times. The rearrangement joins TRBV28 to TRBJ1-2, with 7 bases matching TRBD1. J was trimmed by 4 bases and V by 5 bases; bases with no gene match: 7. CDR3 length equals 14 residues. Looked up from germline, CDR1 is MDHEN and CDR2 is SYDVKM. The CDR3 here is CASSPSTGAYGYTF. The CDR3 DNA reads TGTGCCAGCAGTCCGTCAACAGGGGCCTATGGCTACACCTTC.

In this sample, this clone turned up a few times. V and J are TRBV5-6 and TRBJ2-1, with 10 bases matching TRBD1. J gave up 4 bases and V 0 bases, and 10 bases lay outside the gene matches. There are 18 residues in the CDR3. Per the germline V gene, CDR1 is SGHDT and CDR2 is YYEEEE. CDR3: CASSLEIGTGEYYNEQFF. CDR3 coding DNA: TGTGCCAGCAGCTTGGAGATCGGGACAGGGGAATATTACAATGAGCAGTTCTTC.